The T cell receptor beta chain described here comes from a study of T cells after yellow fever vaccination. Study as a whole: Preparation used SMART-Seq v4 Ultra Low Input for the low-cell-number fractions.

This clonotype came up many times. J gave up 6 bases and V 4 bases, and 10 bases lay outside the gene matches. This CDR3 comprises 16 residues. Germline V lookup: CDR1 SGDLS, CDR2 YYNGEE. Via MiXCR, TCRdb re-called the 5' RACE reads, giving one row per CDR3 protein. The sample includes approximately 32,000 distinct CDR3 sequences, 4% to 4.5% seen only once; the top ten take around 45%. The receptor was derived from a man aged 25 to 45 who received the YFV17D yellow fever vaccine. Specimen: CD8+ T cells sorted from PBMCs, collected 5 days after the yellow fever booster vaccination. The chain has TRBV9 and TRBJ2-7; TRBD2 matches at 13 bases. The CDR3 DNA reads as TGTGCCAGCAGCTTACGGACTAGCGGGAGTGGTAGCGAGCAGTACTTC. This gives the protein CASSLRTSGSGSEQYF. The entire variable domain, with the rest obtained from reference TRBV9 and TRBJ2-7, is as follows: DSGVTQTPKHLITATGQRVTLRCSPRSGDLSVYWYQQSLDQGLQFLIQYYNGEERAKGNILERFSAQQFPDLHSELNLSSLELGDSALYFCASSLRTSGSGSEQYFGPGTRLTVT.